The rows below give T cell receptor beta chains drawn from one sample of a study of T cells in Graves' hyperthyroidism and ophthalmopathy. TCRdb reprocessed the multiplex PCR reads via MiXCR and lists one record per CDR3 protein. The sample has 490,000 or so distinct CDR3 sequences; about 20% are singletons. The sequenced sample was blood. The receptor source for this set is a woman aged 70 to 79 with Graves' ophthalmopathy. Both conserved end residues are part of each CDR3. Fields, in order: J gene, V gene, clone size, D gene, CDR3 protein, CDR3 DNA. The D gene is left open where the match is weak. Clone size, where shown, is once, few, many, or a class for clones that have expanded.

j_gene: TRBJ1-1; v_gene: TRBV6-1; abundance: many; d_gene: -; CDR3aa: CASSEPPLRGTNTEAFF; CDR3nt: TGTGCCAGCAGTGAACCGCCCCTCCGGGGCACCAACACTGAAGCTTTCTTT
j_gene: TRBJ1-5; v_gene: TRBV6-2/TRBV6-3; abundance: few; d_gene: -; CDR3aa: CASSPRGVNNQPQHF; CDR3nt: TGTGCCAGCAGTCCCCGAGGTGTAAACAATCAGCCCCAGCATTTT
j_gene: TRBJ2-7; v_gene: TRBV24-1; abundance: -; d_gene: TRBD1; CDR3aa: CATSERNRGIYEQYF; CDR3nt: TGTGCCACCAGTGAAAGAAACAGGGGAATCTACGAGCAGTACTTC
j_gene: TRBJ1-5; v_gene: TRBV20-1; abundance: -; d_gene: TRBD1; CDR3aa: CSATRGRVQRSNQPQHF; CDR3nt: TGCAGTGCCACCAGGGGGCGGGTCCAACGGAGCAATCAGCCCCAGCATTTT
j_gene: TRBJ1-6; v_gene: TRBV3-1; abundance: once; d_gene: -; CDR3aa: CASSRRTDPRGSPLHF; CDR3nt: TGTGCCAGCAGCCGCCGGACGGACCCGAGAGGTTCACCCCTCCACTTT
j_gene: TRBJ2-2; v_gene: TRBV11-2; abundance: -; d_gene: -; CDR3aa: CASSSTSRGFGNTGELFF; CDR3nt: TGTGCCAGCAGCTCGACCTCGAGGGGCTTCGGGAACACCGGGGAGCTGTTTTTT
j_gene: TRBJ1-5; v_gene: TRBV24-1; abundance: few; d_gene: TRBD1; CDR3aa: CATSATGGPGPQHF; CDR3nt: TGTGCCACCAGTGCCACAGGGGGGCCCGGGCCCCAGCATTTT
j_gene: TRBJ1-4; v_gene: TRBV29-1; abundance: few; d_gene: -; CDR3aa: CSVVGLWGNGEKLFF; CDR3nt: TGCAGCGTTGTGGGGCTGTGGGGAAATGGAGAAAAACTGTTTTTT
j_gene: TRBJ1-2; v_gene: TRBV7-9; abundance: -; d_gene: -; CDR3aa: CASSQTLPSGDYGYTF; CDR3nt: TGTGCCAGCAGCCAAACCCTCCCATCAGGGGACTATGGCTACACCTTC
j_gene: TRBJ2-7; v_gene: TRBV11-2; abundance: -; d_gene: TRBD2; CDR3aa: CASSSTHRGASGIGSYEQYF; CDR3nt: TGTGCCAGCAGCTCCACCCACCGAGGGGCTAGCGGGATAGGGTCCTACGAGCAGTACTTC
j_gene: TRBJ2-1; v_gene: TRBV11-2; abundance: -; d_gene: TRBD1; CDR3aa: CASSLAAGQGVNEQFF; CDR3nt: TGTGCCAGCAGCCTAGCAGCGGGACAGGGGGTTAATGAGCAGTTCTTC
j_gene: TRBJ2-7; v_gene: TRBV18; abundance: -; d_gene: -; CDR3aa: CASSPPQSGDHEQYF; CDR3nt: TGTGCCAGCTCACCACCGCAATCCGGGGACCACGAGCAGTACTTC
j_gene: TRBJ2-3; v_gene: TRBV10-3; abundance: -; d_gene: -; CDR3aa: CAIRSQEPGTDTQYF; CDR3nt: TGTGCCATCAGATCCCAGGAACCAGGCACAGATACGCAGTATTTT
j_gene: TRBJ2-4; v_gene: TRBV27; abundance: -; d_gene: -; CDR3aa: CASSFRHLAKNIQYF; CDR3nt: TGTGCCAGCAGTTTTCGACACCTAGCCAAAAACATTCAGTACTTC
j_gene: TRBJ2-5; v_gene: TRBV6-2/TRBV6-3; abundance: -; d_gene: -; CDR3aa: CASRSTRDLPSETQYF; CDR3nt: TGTGCCAGCAGATCTACCCGGGACCTCCCTTCGGAGACCCAGTACTTC
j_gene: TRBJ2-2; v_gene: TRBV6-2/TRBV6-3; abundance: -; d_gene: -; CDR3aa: CASSGAGDTNTGELFF; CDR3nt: TGTGCGAGCTCAGGGGCGGGAGATACGAACACCGGGGAGCTGTTTTTT
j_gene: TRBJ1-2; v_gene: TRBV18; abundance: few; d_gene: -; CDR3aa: CASSPPAEYGYTF; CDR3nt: TGTGCCAGCTCACCACCGGCAGAATATGGCTACACCTTC
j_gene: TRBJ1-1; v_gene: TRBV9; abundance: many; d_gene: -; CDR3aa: CASSGQVKDTEAFF; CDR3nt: TGTGCCAGCAGCGGTCAGGTGAAAGACACTGAAGCTTTCTTT
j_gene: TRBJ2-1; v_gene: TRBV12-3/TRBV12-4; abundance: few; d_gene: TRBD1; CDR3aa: CASSFGRRGQGEQFF; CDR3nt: TGTGCCAGCAGTTTTGGCCGCAGGGGGCAGGGTGAGCAGTTCTTC
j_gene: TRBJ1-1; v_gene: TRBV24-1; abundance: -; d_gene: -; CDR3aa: CATSDRTGYEGTEAFF; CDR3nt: TGTGCCACCAGTGATCGTACAGGGTATGAGGGCACTGAAGCTTTCTTT
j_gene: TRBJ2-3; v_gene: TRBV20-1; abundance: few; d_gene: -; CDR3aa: CSARGGGQRTDTQYF; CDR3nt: TGCAGTGCTAGAGGGGGGGGGCAGCGCACAGATACGCAGTATTTT
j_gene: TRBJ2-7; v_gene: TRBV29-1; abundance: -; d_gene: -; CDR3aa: CSVADSPTKQYF; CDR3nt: TGCAGCGTTGCCGACTCCCCGACAAAGCAGTACTTC
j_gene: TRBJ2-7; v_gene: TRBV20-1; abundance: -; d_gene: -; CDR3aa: CSARQGGGEQYF; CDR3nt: TGCAGTGCTCGACAGGGAGGGGGCGAGCAGTACTTC
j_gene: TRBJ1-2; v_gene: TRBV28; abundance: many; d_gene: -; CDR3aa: CATPGDRLSYGYTF; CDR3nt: TGTGCCACCCCCGGCGACAGGTTGTCGTATGGCTACACCTTC
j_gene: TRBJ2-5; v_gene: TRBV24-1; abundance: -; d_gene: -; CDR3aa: CATANPEETQYF; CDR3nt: TGTGCCACCGCCAACCCGGAAGAGACCCAGTACTTC
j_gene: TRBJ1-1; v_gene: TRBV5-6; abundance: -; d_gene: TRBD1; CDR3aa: CASRSRQGPRTEAFF; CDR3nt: TGTGCCAGCAGAAGTAGACAGGGGCCTCGGACTGAAGCTTTCTTT
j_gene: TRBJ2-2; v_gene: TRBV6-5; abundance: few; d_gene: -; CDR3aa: CASSYSWSRITNTGELFF; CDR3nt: TGTGCCAGCAGTTACTCTTGGAGCAGGATCACGAACACCGGGGAGCTGTTTTTT
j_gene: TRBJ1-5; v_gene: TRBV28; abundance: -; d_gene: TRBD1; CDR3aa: CASRLPTGGEQPQHF; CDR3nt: TGTGCCAGCAGACTCCCGACAGGGGGTGAGCAGCCCCAGCATTTT
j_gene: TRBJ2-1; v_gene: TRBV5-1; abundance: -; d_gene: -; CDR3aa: CASSLDSATNEQFF; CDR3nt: TGCGCCAGCAGCTTGGATTCGGCTACCAATGAGCAGTTCTTC
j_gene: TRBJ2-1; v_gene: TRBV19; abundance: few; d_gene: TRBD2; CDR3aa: CASSIGGSLYNEQFF; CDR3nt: TGTGCCAGTAGTATAGGCGGGAGTCTCTACAATGAGCAGTTCTTC
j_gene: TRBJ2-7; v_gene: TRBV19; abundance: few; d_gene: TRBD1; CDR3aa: CASSKGTGAEQYF; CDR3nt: TGTGCCAGTAGTAAGGGAACAGGGGCCGAGCAGTACTTC
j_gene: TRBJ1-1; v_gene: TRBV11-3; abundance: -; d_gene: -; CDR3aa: CASSLDDTEAFF; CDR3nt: TGTGCCAGCAGCTTAGATGACACTGAAGCTTTCTTT
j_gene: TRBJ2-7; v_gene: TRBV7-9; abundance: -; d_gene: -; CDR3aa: CASSNYGGGWSYEQYF; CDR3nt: TGTGCCAGCAGCAATTATGGGGGCGGTTGGTCCTACGAGCAGTACTTC
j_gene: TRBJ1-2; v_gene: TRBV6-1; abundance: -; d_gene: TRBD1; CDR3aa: CASSETQGATYGYTF; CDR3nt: TGTGCCAGCAGTGAAACCCAGGGGGCGACCTATGGCTACACCTTC
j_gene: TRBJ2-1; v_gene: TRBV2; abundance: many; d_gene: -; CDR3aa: CASSFLLRDINNEQFF; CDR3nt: TGTGCCAGCAGCTTCTTGCTTCGGGACATTAACAATGAGCAGTTCTTC
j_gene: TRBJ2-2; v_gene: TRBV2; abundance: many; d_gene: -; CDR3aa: CASSGEGVGELFF; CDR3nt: TGTGCCAGCAGTGGGGAAGGGGTCGGGGAGCTGTTTTTT
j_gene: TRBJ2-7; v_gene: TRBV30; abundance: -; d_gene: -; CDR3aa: CAWRNKGREQYF; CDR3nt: TGTGCCTGGAGGAATAAGGGGCGCGAGCAGTACTTC
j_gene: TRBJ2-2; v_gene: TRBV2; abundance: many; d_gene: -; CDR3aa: CASSERGGGELFF; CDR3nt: TGTGCCAGCAGTGAAAGAGGGGGCGGGGAGCTGTTTTTT
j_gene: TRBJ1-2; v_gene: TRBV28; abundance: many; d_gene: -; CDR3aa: CASKLLGGGYTF; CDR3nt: TGTGCCAGCAAGCTCCTGGGCGGAGGCTACACCTTC
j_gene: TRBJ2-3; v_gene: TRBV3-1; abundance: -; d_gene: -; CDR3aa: CASSQDVVRPRGTDTQYF; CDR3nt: TGTGCCAGCAGCCAAGATGTCGTCAGGCCGCGGGGCACAGATACGCAGTATTTT
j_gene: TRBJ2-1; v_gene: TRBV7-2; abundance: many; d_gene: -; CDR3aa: CASSLRKGYDEQFF; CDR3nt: TGTGCCAGCAGCTTAAGGAAGGGGTATGATGAGCAGTTCTTC
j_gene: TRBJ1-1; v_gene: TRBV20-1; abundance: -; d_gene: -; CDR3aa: CSARDQGSGYTEAFF; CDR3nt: TGCAGTGCTAGAGATCAAGGCAGCGGCTACACTGAAGCTTTCTTT
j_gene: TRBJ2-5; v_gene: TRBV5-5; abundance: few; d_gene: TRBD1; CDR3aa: CASRPRDRGGQETQYF; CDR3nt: TGTGCCAGCAGACCTCGGGACAGGGGGGGTCAAGAGACCCAGTACTTC
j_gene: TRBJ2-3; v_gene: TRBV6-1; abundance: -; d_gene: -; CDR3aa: CASTEGGAVSTDTQYF; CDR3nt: TGTGCCAGCACAGAGGGTGGGGCGGTTAGCACAGATACGCAGTATTTT
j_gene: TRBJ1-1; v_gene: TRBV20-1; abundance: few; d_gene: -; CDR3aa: CSARGERTEAFF; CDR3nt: TGCAGTGCTAGGGGGGAGCGGACTGAAGCTTTCTTT
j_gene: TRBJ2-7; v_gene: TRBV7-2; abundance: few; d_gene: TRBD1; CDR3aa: CASSLPQGAYEQYF; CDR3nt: TGTGCCAGCAGCTTACCACAGGGGGCCTACGAGCAGTACTTC